This T cell receptor beta chain emerged from a study of blood T cell repertoires in COVID-19. This CDR3 is 13 amino acids long. The V gene's germline CDR1 is MGHDK and CDR2 SYGVNS. V dropped 5 bases and J dropped 1 base, with 8 bases sitting between them. Libraries were prepared by immunoSEQ multiplex PCR; TCRdb keeps only in-frame clonotypes and omits some of them. The data contain approximately 80,000 clones, around 78% of them singletons. The J gene is TRBJ1-1, the V gene TRBV25-1; the D gene is possibly TRBD1 (5 bases). The receptor was isolated from a human donor in a cohort sampled during active COVID-19. Sequences were obtained from peripheral blood. The CDR3, as DNA: TGTGCCAGCAGTCGCGGGGGGAACACTGAAGCTTTCTTT. Translation gives CASSRGGNTEAFF.